This TCR beta chain was sequenced in a study of cytomegalovirus exposure and HLA in healthy donors (dated by TCRdb to between 2016 and 2019). Broadly, across the study: An earlier analysis of around 600 of the donors reported approximately 290 Gb of sequence data and some 120 million unique TCR beta sequences from about 200 million T cells. An early release that covered some 640 HLA-typed donors contained approximately 300 gigabases of sequencing data and some 87 million unique TCR sequences. Of the 300 to 450 genotyped donors, approximately 83% fell in the genetic ancestry cluster associated with self-reported Caucasian donors. The study aimed to test whether signatures of past pathogen exposure could be identified by cataloging public T cell receptors. The T cell repertoires of around 730 subjects were profiled by immunosequencing and related to cytomegalovirus serostatus. Besides the first cohort of roughly 640 subjects, a separate validation cohort made up of roughly 120 different subjects was used. The study combined high-throughput TCR immunosequencing, statistical association of individual TCRs with disease status, and machine learning to predict cytomegalovirus infection status. A later analysis re-examined previously published TCR beta repertoires from hundreds of donors and added high-resolution HLA genotyping to investigate patterns of TCR occurrence. In the later analysis, no new phenotypic data were used to find candidate immune exposures; instead, reliance was placed on TCR beta sequences and their occurrence across donors. In an earlier analysis of roughly 600 of the donors, high-throughput TCR beta sequencing was used to judge whether each TCR beta V gene segment behaved as functional or pseudogenic. Donor age, sex, ethnicity and CMV serostatus were compiled alongside the repertoire data. In a later genetic analysis, genome-wide SNP genotypes for about 65% of the roughly 670 donors were used, and that subset was treated as a discovery cohort. All discovery cohort repertoires had been generated using a single sequencing platform. HLA typing included class I and class II loci at four-digit resolution. Typing coverage varied by locus: roughly 620-640 donors for A, B, C, DRB1 and DQB1; roughly 500 for DQA1; over 600 for DPA1; 450 to 480 for DPB1. Several DR-DQ haplotypes were handled as single units for association and clustering, since linkage in the cohort was strong. Among about 400 genotyped donors of the cohort, an average of approximately 240,000 unique TCR beta nucleotide sequences was sequenced per donor, of which roughly 17% were non-productive.

Including the terminal cysteine and phenylalanine, the CDR3 comprises 16 residues. Of all the DNA, just the CDR3 is kept, 48 bases in frame from base 1. Looking up the germline V gene yields CDR1 MNHNS and CDR2 SASEGT. Unmatched junction bases come to 7, with V trimmed by 1 base and J by 5 bases. Comment on this clone: Its antigen is unknown. Nothing much larger sits one base from this clone, and base qualities are not available.

The cohort consisted of 600 or so healthy bone marrow donors. At the time of sampling, every cohort member was nominally healthy, though immune exposures that went unrecorded were likely present. The donor tested CMV seronegative and was one of the 352 seronegative cohort members. A peripheral blood sample was provided by each donor, and peripheral blood mononuclear cells were used for TCR beta sequencing. The Qiagen DNeasy Blood Extraction Kit was used to extract genomic DNA from the blood cell samples. The method behind the library was the immunoSEQ multiplex PCR assay. A mixture of 60 forward primers for TCR Vbeta segments and 13 reverse primers for TCR Jbeta segments was used in the multiplex PCR. Amplification of the CDR3 region of rearranged TCR beta genes was performed with a multiplex PCR assay on genomic DNA. The amplified TCR beta libraries were sequenced on the Illumina HiSeq System as 87-base-pair reads. The original methods were these. A later analysis counted approximately 76 million unique TCR beta chains across the 650 to 800 repertoires, and 10 million to 11 million of these chains were shared by at least two donors. Raw reads were error-corrected and collapsed into unique sequences with a nearest-neighbor algorithm that merged closely related sequences to remove PCR and sequencing errors. Alignment of CDR3 sequences to IMGT reference sequences was used to assign V, D and J gene segments. Each retained sequence needed at least a six-nucleotide match to both a V gene segment and a J gene segment. Rearrangements were classified as productive when the CDR3 lacked stop codons and remained in frame with V and J, and all other rearrangements were classified as non-productive. Following IMGT convention, CDR3 was defined as the stretch from the second conserved V-encoded cysteine up to the conserved J-encoded phenylalanine. The earlier analysis of roughly 590 of the donors excluded sequences that lacked an unambiguous match to a single V gene segment. In an earlier analysis of approximately 500 of the donors, a V segment was called functional when productive rearrangements were above 56.7%, and segregating when the standard deviation between donors exceeded 5%. A statistical classification framework was built for diagnosing cytomegalovirus status from the catalog of TCR beta chain sequences. A later analysis assigned V and J genes by comparing TCR nucleotide sequences with IMGT/GENE-DB human TR gene sequences. Using the TCRdist pipeline, a later analysis assigned CDR3 sequences along with most-parsimonious VDJ recombination scenarios. In a later analysis, each TCR beta chain was defined by its CDR3 amino acid sequence together with its V-gene family, and reads without a unique V-gene family were excluded. A later analysis removed over 500 highly shared, low-generation-probability nucleotide sequences to deal with suspected cross-contamination and a sequencing artifact. In a later analysis, a clonal expansion index for each public chain was calculated from normalized within-repertoire ranks of inferred template counts. In a later analysis, generation probabilities were computed with a VDJ recombination model fitted to out-of-frame rearrangements, and the resulting probabilities were checked against IGoR. A later analysis scored TCR-TCR, TCR-HLA and TCR-CMV co-occurrence with hypergeometric tests, applying a repertoire-size bias correction to TCR pairs. In a later analysis, false discovery rates were estimated by permuting HLA or CMV assignments 20 times. A later analysis grouped co-occurring TCRs with DBSCAN, adding TCRdist sequence similarity when clustering within HLA-allele-positive subsets. For co-occurrence clustering, repertoires with fewer than 30,000 or more than 120,000 public chains were excluded, along with several repertoires with anomalous nucleotide sharing. The immuneACCESS repertoire file appears here via TCRdb, limited to in-frame rearrangements. These files lack a portion of the clones; in checked studies, under half of the deficit traces to unresolved V genes, and the cause of the others is not known. The V and J calls and clone size were taken over from that table, and D and trimming were inferred from the DNA. This sample holds 90,000 to 120,000 clones; around 73% were observed only once. Jointly, the top ten make up 7.8% of the sample.

Broader findings and caveats from the paper: Because counts were too low, about 18 rarely observed V segments, including chromosome 9 orphons, were excluded from the earlier analysis of a few hundred of the donors. It was suggested by the authors that the approach could potentially be generalized to other disease states and immunological phenotypes. Linkage disequilibrium might explain the correlated functional status among segregating V segments, but an unknown experimental factor could not be ruled out. In vitro tests confirmed that three of the cytomegalovirus-associated TCR beta chains recognize cytomegalovirus antigens. In both the original and validation cohorts, the classifier was reported to diagnose cytomegalovirus status with high specificity and sensitivity. In a later analysis, the rate of TCR association differed among HLA loci, with DRB1 alleles having the most associated TCRs and HLA-C alleles having the fewest. Broadly in line with IMGT annotations, most TCR beta V segments showed up in productive rearrangements about 87% or about 30% of the time in an earlier analysis of several hundred of the donors. A later analysis reported that several top co-occurrence clusters appeared linked to parvovirus B19, influenza, CMV and Epstein-Barr virus. CMV serostatus was the only immune exposure information available for the cohort. Only TCR beta chains were sequenced in this cohort, and the absence of alpha or paired-chain data limited detectable features. According to a later analysis, most CMV-associated TCR beta chains appeared to be HLA-restricted, and the HLA associations seemed to be driven largely by CMV exposure. An association between a missense DCLRE1C variant and V-gene and J-gene trimming of TCR beta chains was found in a later genetic analysis and replicated in an independent cohort. The study gave a list of over 150 TCR beta chains associated with cytomegalovirus. Assigning TCR associations to individual alleles was difficult when HLA alleles, especially DR and DQ, strongly co-occurred. A further reported finding was that TCR beta sequences accurately predicted the HLA-A and HLA-B alleles for most subjects in the first cohort. Some IMGT-functional V segments, including TRBV6-2 and TRBV6-3, could not be distinguished by the 87-base-pair reads and were therefore excluded. While some public TCRs were present in many individuals, most TCR sequences turned up only very rarely across donors. Because HLA typing was unavailable for some donors at each locus, only the typed subset was used in association tests. Compared with equally common non-associated chains, HLA-associated TCR beta chains in a later analysis were more clonally expanded and had lower generation probabilities. In a later genetic analysis, fewer N-insertions in productive TCRs were reported among donors in an Asian-associated ancestry cluster than the roughly 640-donor mean. A group of highly shared sequence variants was considered likely to be a technical artifact of the sequencing pipeline. A later analysis associated about 18,000 TCR beta sequences with specific HLA alleles at a false discovery rate of 0.05. Presence/absence analyses assumed roughly uniform sequencing depth across donors, an assumption that may not hold.

This sequence originates from a man younger than 45 in good health and CMV-seronegative. This receptor chain uses TRBV6-1 and TRBJ1-2; 10 central nucleotides agree with TRBD1. The material sequenced was PBMCs. The CDR3 protein sequence reads: CASSEGQGAFRYGYTF. The DNA sequence is given as TGTGCCAGCAGTGAAGGACAGGGGGCTTTTCGGTATGGCTACACCTTC.